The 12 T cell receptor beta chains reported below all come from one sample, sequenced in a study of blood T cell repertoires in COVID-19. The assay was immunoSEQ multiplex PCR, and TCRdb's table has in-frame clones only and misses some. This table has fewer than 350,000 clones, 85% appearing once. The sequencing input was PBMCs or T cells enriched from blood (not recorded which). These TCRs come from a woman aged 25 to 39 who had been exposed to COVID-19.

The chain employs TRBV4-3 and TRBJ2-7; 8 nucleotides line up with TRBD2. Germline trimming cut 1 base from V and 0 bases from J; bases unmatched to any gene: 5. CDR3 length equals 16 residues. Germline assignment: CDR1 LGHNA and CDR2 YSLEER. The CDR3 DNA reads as TGCGCCAGCAGCCAAGTGGCTAGCGGGTACTCCTACGAGCAGTACTTC. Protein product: CASSQVASGYSYEQYF.

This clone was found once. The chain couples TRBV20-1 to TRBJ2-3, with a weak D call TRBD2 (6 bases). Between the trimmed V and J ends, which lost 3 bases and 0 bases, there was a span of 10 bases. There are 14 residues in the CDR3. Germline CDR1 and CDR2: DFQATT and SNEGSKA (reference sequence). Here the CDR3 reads CSASQRVSTDTQYF. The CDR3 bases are TGCAGTGCTAGTCAGCGGGTTAGCACAGATACGCAGTATTTT.

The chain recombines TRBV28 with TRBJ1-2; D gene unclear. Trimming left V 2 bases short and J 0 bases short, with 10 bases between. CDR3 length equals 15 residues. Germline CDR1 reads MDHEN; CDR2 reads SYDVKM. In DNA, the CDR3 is TGTGCCAGCAGTTTAGAGTATGATCCTAACTATGGCTACACCTTC. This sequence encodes CASSLEYDPNYGYTF.

The CDR3 DNA follows: TGTGCCAGCAGCCAGGACAGACGGGAAGCTTTCTTT. It codes for CASSQDRREAFF. V gene TRBV2 combines with J gene TRBJ1-1; D is possibly TRBD1 (6 bases). Germline values: CDR1 SNHLY, CDR2 FYNNEI. V lost 6 bases, J lost 8 bases, and 13 bases lay in between. CDR3 size: 12 residues. Based on the CDR3 plus reference TRBV2 and TRBJ1-1, the full variable domain is EPEVTQTPSHQVTQMGQEVILRCVPISNHLYFYWYRQILGQKVEFLVSFYNNEISEKSEIFDDQFSVERPDGSNFTLKIRSTKLEDSAMYFCASSQDRREAFFGQGTRLTVV.

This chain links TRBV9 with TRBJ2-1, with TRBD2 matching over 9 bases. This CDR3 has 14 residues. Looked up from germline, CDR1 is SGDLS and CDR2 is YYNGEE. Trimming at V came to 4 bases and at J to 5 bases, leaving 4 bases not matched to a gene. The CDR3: CASSPSSGDNEQFF. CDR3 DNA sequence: TGTGCCAGCAGCCCTTCTAGCGGGGACAATGAGCAGTTCTTC. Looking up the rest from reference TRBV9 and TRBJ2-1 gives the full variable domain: DSGVTQTPKHLITATGQRVTLRCSPRSGDLSVYWYQQSLDQGLQFLIQYYNGEERAKGNILERFSAQQFPDLHSELNLSSLELGDSALYFCASSPSSGDNEQFFGPGTRLTVL.

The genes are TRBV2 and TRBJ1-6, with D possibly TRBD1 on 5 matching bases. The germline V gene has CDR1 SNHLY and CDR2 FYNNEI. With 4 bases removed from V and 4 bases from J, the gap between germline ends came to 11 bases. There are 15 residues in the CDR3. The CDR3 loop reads CASSGGQGYNSPLHF. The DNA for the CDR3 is TGTGCCAGCAGTGGTGGGCAGGGTTATAATTCACCCCTCCACTTT.

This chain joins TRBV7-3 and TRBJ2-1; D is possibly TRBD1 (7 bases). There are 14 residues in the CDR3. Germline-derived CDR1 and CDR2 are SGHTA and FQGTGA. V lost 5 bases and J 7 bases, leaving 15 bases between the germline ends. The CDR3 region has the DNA TGTGCCAGCAGCCCCCTGGAGGGGGCGAATGAGCAGTTCTTC. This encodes CASSPLEGANEQFF. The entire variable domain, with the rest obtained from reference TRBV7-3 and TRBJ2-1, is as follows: GAGVSQTPSNKVTEKGKYVELRCDPISGHTALYWYRQSLGQGPEFLIYFQGTGAADDSGLPNDRFFAVRPEGSVSTLKIQRTERGDSAVYLCASSPLEGANEQFFGPGTRLTVL.

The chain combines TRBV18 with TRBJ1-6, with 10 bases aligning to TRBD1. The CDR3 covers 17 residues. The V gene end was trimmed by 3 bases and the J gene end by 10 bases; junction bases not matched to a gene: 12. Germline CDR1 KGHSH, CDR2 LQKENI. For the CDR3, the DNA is TGTGCCAGCTCACCCAGGGACAGGGGAAGCGGATACTCACCCCTCCACTTT. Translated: CASSPRDRGSGYSPLHF.

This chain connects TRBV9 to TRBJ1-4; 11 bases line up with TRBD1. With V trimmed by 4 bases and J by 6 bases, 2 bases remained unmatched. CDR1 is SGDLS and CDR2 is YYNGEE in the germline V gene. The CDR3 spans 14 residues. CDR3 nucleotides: TGTGCCAGCAGCCCGGGACAGGGGGATGAAAAACTGTTTTTT. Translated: CASSPGQGDEKLFF.

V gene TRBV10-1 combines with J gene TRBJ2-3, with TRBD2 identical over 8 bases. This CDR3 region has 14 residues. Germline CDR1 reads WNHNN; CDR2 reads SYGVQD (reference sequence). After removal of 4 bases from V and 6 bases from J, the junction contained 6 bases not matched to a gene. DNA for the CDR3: TGCGCCAGCAGTGCGAGCGGGAGTCCCGATACGCAGTATTTT. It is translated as CASSASGSPDTQYF.

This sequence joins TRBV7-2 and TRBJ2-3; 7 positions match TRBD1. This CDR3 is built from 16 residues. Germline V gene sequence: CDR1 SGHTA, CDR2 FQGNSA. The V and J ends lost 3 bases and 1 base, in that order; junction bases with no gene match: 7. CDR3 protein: CASSFAPGTGTDTQYF. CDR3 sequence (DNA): TGTGCCAGCAGCTTCGCCCCCGGGACAGGCACAGATACGCAGTATTTT.

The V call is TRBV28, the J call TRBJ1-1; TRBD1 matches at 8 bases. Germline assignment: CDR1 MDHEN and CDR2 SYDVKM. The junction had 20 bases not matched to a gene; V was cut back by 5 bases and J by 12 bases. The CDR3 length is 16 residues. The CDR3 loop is CASSPQNLLDREKTFF. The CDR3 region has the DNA TGTGCCAGCAGTCCCCAAAATTTGCTGGACAGGGAAAAAACTTTCTTT.